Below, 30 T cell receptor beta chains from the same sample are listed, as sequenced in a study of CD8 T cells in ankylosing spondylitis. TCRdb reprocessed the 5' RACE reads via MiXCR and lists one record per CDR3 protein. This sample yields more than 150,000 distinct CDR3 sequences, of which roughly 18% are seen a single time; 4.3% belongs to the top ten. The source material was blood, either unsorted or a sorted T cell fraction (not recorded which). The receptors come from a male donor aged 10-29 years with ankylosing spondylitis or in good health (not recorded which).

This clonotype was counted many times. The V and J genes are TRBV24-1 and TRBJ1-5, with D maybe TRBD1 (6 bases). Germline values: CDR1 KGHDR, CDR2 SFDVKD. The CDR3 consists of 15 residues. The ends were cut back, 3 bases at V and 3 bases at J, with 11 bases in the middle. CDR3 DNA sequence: TGTGCCACCAGTGATAACAGGGTCAACAATCAGCCCCAGCATTTT. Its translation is CATSDNRVNNQPQHF.

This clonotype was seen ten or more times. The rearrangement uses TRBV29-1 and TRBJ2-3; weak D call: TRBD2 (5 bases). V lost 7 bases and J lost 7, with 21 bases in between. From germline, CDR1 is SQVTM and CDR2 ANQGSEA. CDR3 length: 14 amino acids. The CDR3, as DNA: TGCAGCGCGAGAGGGTTACCCCTCGAAAATACGCAGTATTTT. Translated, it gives CSARGLPLENTQYF.

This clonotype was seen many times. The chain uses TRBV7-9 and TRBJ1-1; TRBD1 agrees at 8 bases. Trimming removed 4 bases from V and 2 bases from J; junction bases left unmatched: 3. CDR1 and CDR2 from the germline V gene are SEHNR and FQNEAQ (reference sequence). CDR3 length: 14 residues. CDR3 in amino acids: CASSWTGRNTEAFF. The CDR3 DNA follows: TGTGCCAGCAGCTGGACAGGGAGAAACACTGAAGCTTTCTTT.

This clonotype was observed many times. The CDR3 here is CASGLTSGKETQYF. CDR3 DNA: TGTGCTAGTGGGCTGACTAGCGGGAAGGAGACCCAGTACTTC. The V and J genes are TRBV12-5 and TRBJ2-5; TRBD2 agrees at 11 bases. V trimming: 6 bases; J trimming: 5 bases; junction bases outside the gene matches: 5. This CDR3 comprises 14 residues. Germline CDR1 and CDR2: LGHNT and FRNRAP.

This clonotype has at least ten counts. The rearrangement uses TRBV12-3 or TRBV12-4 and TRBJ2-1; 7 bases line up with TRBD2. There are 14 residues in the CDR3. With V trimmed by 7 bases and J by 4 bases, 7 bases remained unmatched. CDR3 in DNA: TGTGCCAGCATCAATAGCGGGCGGTACAATGAGCAGTTCTTC. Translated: CASINSGRYNEQFF.

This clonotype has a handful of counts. The CDR3: CSARDGVRYEQYF. As DNA, the CDR3 is TGCAGTGCTAGAGACGGGGTTCGATACGAGCAGTACTTC. The chain employs TRBV20-1 and TRBJ2-7, with a weak D call TRBD2 (5 bases). The CDR3 sequence is 13 residues long. Per germline, CDR1 DFQATT and CDR2 SNEGSKA (reference sequence). V was clipped by 0 bases and J by 4 bases, with 10 bases between them.

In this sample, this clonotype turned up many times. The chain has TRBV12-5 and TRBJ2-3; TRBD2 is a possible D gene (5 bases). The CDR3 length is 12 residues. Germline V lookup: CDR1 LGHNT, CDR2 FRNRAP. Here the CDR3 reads CAEAELTDTQYF. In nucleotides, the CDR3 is TGTGCCGAAGCGGAACTCACAGATACGCAGTATTTT.

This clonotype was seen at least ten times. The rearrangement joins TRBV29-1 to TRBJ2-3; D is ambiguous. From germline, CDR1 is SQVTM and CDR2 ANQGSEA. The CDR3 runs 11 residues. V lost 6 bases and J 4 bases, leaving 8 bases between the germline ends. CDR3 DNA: TGCAGCGTCAAACCCCCAGATACGCAGTATTTT. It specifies CSVKPPDTQYF.

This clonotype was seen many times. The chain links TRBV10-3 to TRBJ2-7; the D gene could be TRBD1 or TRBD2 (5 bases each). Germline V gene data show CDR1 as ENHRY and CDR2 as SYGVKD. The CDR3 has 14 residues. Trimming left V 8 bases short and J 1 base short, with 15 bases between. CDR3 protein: CAIEGTHSSYEQYV. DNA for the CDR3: TGTGCCATCGAAGGGACCCACTCATCCTACGAGCAGTACGTC.

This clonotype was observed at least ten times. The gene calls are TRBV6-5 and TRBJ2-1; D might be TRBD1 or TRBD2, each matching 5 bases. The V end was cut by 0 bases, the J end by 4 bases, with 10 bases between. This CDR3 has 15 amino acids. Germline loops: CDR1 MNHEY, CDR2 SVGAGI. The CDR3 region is CASSYSTGGYNEQFF. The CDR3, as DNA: TGTGCCAGCAGTTACTCGACTGGGGGTTACAATGAGCAGTTCTTC.

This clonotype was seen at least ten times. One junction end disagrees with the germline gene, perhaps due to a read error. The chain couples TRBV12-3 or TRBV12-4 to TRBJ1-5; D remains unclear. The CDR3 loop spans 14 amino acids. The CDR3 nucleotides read TGTGCCAGCACTTTAAGGCATGGCAATCAGCCCCAGCATTTT. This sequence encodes CASTLRHGNQPQHF.

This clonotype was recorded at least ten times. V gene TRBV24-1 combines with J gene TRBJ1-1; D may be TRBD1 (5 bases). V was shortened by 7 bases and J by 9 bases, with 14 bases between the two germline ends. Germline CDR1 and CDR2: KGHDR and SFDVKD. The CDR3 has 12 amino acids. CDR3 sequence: CATSLVGGKAFF. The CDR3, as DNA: TGTGCCACCAGCCTGGTGGGGGGGAAAGCTTTCTTT.

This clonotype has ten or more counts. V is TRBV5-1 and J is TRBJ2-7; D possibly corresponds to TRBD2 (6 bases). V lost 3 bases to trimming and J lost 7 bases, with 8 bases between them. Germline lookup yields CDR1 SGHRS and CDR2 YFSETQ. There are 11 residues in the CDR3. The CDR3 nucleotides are TGCGCCAGCAGCTCCGCGGGGGAGCAGTACGTC. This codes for CASSSAGEQYV.

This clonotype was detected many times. The CDR3 coding sequence is TGTGCCAGCAGCTTAGATTCTAGCGGGAGTCGAGGCGAGCAGTTCTTC. Its protein is CASSLDSSGSRGEQFF. The chain employs TRBV11-2 and TRBJ2-1; 10 nucleotides match TRBD2. CDR3 length: 16 residues. The junction had 9 bases not matched to a gene; V was cut back by 0 bases and J by 10 bases. Germline V gene sequence: CDR1 SGHAT, CDR2 FQNNGV.

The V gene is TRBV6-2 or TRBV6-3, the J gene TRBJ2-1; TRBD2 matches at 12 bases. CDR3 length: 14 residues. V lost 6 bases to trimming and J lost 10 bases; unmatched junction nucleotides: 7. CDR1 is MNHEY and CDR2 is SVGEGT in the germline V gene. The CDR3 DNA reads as TGTGCCAGCAGCTCTAGCGGGAGGGCCGGGGAGCAGTTCTTC. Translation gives CASSSSGRAGEQFF.

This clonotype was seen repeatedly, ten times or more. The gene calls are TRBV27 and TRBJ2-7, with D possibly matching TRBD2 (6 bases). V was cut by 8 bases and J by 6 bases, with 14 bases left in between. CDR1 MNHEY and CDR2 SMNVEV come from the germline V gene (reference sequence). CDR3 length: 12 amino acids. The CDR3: CASFAGSREQYF. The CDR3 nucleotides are TGTGCCAGCTTCGCGGGGTCTCGCGAGCAGTACTTC.

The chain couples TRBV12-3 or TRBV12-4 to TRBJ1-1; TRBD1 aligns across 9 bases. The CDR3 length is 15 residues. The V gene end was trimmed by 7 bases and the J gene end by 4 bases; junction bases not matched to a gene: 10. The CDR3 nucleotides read TGTGCCAGCAACACCGGGACAGGGAGGATCACTGAAGCTTTCTTT. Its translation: CASNTGTGRITEAFF.

The CDR3 reads CASIPQTFERHEQYV. The CDR3 DNA reads TGTGCCAGCATCCCGCAGACCTTTGAAAGGCACGAGCAGTACGTC. The rearrangement uses TRBV21-1 and TRBJ2-7; the D call in the table, TRBD2, was not verified against the DNA. TRBV21-1 is tagged as a pseudogene. The CDR3 spans 15 residues.

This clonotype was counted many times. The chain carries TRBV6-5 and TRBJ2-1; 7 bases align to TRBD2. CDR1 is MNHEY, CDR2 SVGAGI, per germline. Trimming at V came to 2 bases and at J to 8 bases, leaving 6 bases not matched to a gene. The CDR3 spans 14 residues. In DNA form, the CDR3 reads TGTGCCAGCAGTTACGGCGGGAGCGTCGATGAGCAGTTCTTC. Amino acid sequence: CASSYGGSVDEQFF.

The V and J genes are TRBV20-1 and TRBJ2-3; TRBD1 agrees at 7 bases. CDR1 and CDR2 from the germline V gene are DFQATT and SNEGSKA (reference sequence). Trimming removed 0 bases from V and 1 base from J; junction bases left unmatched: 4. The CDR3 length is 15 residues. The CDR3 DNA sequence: TGCAGTGCTAGAGATCCTGACAGGGGCACAGATACGCAGTATTTT. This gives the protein CSARDPDRGTDTQYF.

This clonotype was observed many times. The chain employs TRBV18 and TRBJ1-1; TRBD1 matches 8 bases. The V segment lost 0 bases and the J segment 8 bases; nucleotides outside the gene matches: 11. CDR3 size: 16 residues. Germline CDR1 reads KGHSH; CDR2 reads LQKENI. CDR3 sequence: CASSPPPGTGVWEAFF. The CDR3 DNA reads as TGTGCCAGCTCACCACCTCCCGGGACAGGTGTTTGGGAAGCTTTCTTT.

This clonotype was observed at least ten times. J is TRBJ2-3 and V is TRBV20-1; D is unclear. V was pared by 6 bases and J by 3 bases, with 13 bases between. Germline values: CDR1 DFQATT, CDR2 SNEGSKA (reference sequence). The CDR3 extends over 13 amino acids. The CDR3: CSAYDGRTDTQYF. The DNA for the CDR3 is TGCAGTGCCTATGATGGTCGTACAGATACGCAGTATTTT.

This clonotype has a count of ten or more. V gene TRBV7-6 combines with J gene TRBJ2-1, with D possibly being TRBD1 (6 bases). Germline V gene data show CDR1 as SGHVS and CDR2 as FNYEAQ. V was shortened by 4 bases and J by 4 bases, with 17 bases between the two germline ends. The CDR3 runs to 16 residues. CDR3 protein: CASSSWTDTSYNEQFF. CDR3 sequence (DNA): TGTGCCAGCAGCTCCTGGACAGATACCTCTTACAATGAGCAGTTCTTC.

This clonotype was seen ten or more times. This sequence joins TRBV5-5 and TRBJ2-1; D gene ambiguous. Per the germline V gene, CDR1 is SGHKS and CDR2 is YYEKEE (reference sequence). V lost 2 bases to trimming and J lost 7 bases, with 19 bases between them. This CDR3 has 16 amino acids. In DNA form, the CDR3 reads TGTGCCAGCAGCTTCTTCACTCGTCGCTTTGGGAATGAGCAGTTCTTC. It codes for CASSFFTRRFGNEQFF. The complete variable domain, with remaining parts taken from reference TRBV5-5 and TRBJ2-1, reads DAGVTQSPTHLIKTRGQQVTLRCSPISGHKSVSWYQQVLGQGPQFIFQYYEKEERGRGNFPDRFSARQFPNYSSELNVNALLLGDSALYLCASSFFTRRFGNEQFFGPGTRLTVL.

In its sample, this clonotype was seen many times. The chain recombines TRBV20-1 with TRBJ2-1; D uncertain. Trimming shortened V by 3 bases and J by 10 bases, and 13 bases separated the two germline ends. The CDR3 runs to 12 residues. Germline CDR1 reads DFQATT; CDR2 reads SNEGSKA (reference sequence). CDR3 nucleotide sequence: TGCAGTGCTAGTACGCCACGATACGAGCAGTTCTTC. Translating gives CSASTPRYEQFF.

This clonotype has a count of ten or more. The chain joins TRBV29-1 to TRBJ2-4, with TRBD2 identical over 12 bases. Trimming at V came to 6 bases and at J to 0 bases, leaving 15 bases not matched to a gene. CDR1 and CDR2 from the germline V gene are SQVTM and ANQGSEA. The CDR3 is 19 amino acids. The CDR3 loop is CSVRRAASGRVGAKNIQYF. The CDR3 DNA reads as TGCAGCGTCCGGCGTGCGGCTAGCGGGAGGGTGGGAGCCAAAAACATTCAGTACTTC. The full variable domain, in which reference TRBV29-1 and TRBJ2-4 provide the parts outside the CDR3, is SAVISQKPSRDICQRGTSLTIQCQVDSQVTMMFWYRQQPGQSLTLIATANQGSEATYESGFVIDKFPISRPNLTFSTLTVSNMSPEDSSIYLCSVRRAASGRVGAKNIQYFGAGTRLSVL.

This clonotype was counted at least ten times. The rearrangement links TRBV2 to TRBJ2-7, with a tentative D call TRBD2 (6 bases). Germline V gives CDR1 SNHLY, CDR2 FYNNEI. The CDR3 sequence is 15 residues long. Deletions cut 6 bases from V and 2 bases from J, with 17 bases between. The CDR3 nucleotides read TGTGCCAGCAGCGCCGGGACCCGCGGGACCTACGAGCAGTACGTC. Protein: CASSAGTRGTYEQYV.

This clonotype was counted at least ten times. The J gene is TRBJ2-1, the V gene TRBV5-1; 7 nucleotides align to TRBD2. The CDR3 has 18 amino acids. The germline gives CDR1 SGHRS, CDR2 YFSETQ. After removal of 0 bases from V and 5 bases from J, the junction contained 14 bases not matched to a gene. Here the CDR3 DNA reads TGCGCCAGCAGCTTGGGACAACACGTCTTGGGGACTAACAATGAGCAGTTCTTC. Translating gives CASSLGQHVLGTNNEQFF. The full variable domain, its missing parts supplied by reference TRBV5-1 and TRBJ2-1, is KAGVTQTPRYLIKTRGQQVTLSCSPISGHRSVSWYQQTPGQGLQFLFEYFSETQRNKGNFPGRFSGRQFSNSRSEMNVSTLELGDSALYLCASSLGQHVLGTNNEQFFGPGTRLTVL.

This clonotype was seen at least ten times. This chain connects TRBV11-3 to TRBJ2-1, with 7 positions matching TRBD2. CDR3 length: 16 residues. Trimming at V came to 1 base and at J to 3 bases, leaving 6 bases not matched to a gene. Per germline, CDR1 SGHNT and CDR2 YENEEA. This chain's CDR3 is CASSLGSRGSYNEQFF. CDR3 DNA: TGTGCCAGCAGCTTAGGTTCGCGCGGGAGCTACAATGAGCAGTTCTTC.

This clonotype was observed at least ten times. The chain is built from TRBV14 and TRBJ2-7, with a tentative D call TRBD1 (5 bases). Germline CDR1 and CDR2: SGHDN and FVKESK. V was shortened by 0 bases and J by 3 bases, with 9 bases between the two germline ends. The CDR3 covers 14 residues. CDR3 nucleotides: TGTGCCAGCAGCCAAGATGGGGCAGACTACGAGCAGTACGTC. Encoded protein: CASSQDGADYEQYV.